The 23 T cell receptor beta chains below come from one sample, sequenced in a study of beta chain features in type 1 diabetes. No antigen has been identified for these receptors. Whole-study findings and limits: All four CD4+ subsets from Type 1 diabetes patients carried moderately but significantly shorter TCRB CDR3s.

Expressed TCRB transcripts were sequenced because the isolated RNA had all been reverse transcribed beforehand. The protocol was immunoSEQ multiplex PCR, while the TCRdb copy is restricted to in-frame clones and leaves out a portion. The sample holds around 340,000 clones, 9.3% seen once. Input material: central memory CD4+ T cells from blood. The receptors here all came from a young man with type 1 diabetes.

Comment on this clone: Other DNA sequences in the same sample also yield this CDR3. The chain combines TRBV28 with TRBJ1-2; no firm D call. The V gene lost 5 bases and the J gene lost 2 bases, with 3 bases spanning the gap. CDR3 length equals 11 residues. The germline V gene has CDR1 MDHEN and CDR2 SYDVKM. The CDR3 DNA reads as TGTGCCAGCAGTGGGAACTATGGCTACACCTTC. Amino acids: CASSGNYGYTF.

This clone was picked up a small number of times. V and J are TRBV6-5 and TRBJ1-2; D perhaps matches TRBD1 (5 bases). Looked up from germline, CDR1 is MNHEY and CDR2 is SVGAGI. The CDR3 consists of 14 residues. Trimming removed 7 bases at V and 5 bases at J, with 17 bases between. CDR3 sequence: CASKWLSGNYGYTF. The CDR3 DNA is TGTGCCAGCAAATGGTTGTCAGGGAATTATGGCTACACCTTC.

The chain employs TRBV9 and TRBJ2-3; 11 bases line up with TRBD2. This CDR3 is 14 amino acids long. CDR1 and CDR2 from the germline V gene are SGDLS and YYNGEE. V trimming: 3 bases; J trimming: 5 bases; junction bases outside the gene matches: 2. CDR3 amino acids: CASSAGTSGDTQYF. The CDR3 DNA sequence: TGTGCCAGCAGCGCCGGGACTAGCGGAGATACGCAGTATTTT.

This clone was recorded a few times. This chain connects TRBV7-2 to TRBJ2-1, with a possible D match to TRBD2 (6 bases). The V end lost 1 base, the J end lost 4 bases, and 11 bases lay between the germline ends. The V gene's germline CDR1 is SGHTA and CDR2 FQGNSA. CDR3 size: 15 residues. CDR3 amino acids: CASSLDFGGYNEQFF. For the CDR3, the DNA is TGTGCCAGCAGCTTAGATTTCGGGGGATACAATGAGCAGTTCTTC. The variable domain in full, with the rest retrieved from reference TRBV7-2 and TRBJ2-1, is GAGVSQSPSNKVTEKGKDVELRCDPISGHTALYWYRQSLGQGLEFLIYFQGNSAPDKSGLPSDRFSAERTGGSVSTLTIQRTQQEDSAVYLCASSLDFGGYNEQFFGPGTRLTVL.

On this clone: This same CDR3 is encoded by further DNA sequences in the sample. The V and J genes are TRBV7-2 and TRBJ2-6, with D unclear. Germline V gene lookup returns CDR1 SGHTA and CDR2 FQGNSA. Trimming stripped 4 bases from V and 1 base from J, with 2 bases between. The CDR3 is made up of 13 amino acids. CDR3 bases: TGTGCCAGCAGCTCGTCTGGGGCCAACGTCCTGACTTTC. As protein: CASSSSGANVLTF. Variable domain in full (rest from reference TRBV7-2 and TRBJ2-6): GAGVSQSPSNKVTEKGKDVELRCDPISGHTALYWYRQSLGQGLEFLIYFQGNSAPDKSGLPSDRFSAERTGGSVSTLTIQRTQQEDSAVYLCASSSSGANVLTFGAGSRLTVL.

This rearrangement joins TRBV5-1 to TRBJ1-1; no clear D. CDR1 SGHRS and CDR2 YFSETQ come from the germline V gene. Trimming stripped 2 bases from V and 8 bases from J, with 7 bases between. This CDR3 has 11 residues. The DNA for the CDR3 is TGCGCCAGCAGCTTTGATGGGGAAGCTTTCTTT. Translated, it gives CASSFDGEAFF.

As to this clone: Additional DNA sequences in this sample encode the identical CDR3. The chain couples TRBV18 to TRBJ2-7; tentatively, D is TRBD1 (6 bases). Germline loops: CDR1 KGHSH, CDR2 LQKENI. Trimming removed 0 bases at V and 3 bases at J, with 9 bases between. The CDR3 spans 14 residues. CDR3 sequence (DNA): TGTGCCAGCTCACCACCGACAGGTAACTACGAGCAGTACTTC. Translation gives CASSPPTGNYEQYF.

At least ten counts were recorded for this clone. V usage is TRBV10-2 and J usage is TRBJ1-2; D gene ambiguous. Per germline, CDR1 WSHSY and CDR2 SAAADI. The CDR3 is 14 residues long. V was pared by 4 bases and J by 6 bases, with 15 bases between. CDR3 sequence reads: CASSGRAGMDGYTF. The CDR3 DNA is TGCGCCAGCAGTGGCCGTGCGGGTATGGATGGCTACACCTTC.

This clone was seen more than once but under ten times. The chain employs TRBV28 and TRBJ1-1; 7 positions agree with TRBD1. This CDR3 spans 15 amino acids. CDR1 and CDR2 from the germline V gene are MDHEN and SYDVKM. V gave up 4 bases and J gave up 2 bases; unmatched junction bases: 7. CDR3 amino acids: CASSSAGQSNTEAFF. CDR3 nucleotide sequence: TGTGCCAGCAGTTCCGCGGGACAGTCTAACACTGAAGCTTTCTTT.

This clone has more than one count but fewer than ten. The CDR3 region is CASSPRPQGETQYF. CDR3 DNA: TGTGCCAGCAGCCCACGGCCCCAAGGGGAGACCCAGTACTTC. The chain has TRBV9 and TRBJ2-5; D is unresolved. This CDR3 spans 14 amino acids. The germline gives CDR1 SGDLS, CDR2 YYNGEE. With 4 bases removed from V and 5 bases from J, the gap between germline ends came to 15 bases.

The CDR3 coding sequence is TGTGCCAGCTCACCATCCCGGGACTCGATGGGTGGCTACACCTTC. This translates into CASSPSRDSMGGYTF. The rearrangement uses TRBV18 and TRBJ1-2; a weak D match, TRBD1 (5 bases). The CDR3 is 15 amino acids. V shed 2 bases and J shed 7 bases, with 17 bases lying between them. Per the germline V gene, CDR1 is KGHSH and CDR2 is LQKENI.

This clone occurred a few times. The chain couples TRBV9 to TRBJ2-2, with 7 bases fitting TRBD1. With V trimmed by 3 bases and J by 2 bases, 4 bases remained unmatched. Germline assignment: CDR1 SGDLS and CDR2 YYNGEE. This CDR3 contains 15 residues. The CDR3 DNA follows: TGTGCCAGCAGCGAGGACAGGACCAACACCGGGGAGCTGTTTTTT. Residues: CASSEDRTNTGELFF.

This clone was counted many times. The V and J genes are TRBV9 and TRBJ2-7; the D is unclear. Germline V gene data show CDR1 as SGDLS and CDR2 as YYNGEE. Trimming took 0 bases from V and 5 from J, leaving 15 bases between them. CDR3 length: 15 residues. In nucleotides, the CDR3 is TGTGCCAGCAGCGTAGGACTGAACTCCGAGCACGAGCAGTACTTC. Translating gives CASSVGLNSEHEQYF.

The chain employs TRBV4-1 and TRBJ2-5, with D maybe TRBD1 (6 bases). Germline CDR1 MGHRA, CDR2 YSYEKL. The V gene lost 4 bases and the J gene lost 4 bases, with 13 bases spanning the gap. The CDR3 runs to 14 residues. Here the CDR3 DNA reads TGCGCCAGCAGCCCGGGACATTCCACAGAGACCCAGTACTTC. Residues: CASSPGHSTETQYF.

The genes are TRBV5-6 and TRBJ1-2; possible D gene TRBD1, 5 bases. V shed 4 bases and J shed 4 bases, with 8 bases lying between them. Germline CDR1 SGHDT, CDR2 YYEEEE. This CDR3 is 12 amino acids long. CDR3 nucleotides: TGTGCCAGCAGCCAAGACAGCTATGGCTACACCTTC. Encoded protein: CASSQDSYGYTF. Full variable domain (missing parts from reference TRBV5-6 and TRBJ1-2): DAGVTQSPTHLIKTRGQQVTLRCSPKSGHDTVSWYQQALGQGPQFIFQYYEEEERQRGNFPDRFSGHQFPNYSSELNVNALLLGDSALYLCASSQDSYGYTFGSGTRLTVV.

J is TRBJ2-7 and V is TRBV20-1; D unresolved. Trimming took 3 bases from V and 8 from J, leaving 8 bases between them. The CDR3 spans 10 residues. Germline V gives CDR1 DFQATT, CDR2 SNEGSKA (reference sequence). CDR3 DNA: TGCAGTGCTAGCCTCACTAAGCAGTACTTC. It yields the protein CSASLTKQYF.

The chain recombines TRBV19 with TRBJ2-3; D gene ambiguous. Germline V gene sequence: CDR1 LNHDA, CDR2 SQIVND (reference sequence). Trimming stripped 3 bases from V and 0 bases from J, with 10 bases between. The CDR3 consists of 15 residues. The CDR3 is CASSMQLLSTDTQYF. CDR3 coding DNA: TGTGCCAGTAGTATGCAGCTCCTTAGCACAGATACGCAGTATTTT.

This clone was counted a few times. The CDR3 DNA sequence: TGTGCCAGCAGCTTAGAGCTAGGTGGCTACACCTTC. Protein product: CASSLELGGYTF. The chain links TRBV7-2 to TRBJ1-2; D gene unclear. Trimming stripped 1 base from V and 7 bases from J, with 7 bases between. Germline values: CDR1 SGHTA, CDR2 FQGNSA. This CDR3 is 12 amino acids long.

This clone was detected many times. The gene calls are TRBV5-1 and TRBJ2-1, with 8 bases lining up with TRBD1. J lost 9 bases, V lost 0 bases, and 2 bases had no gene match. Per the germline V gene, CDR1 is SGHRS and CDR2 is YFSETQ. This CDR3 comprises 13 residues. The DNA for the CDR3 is TGCGCCAGCAGCTTGGGACAGGGGCGTGAGCAGTTCTTC. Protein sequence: CASSLGQGREQFF.

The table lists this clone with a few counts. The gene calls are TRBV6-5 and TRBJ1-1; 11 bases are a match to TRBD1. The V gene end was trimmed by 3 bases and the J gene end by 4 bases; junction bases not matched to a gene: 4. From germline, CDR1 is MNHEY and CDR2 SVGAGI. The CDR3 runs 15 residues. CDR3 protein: CASSYGQGASTEAFF. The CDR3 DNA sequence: TGTGCCAGCAGTTATGGACAGGGGGCAAGCACTGAAGCTTTCTTT.

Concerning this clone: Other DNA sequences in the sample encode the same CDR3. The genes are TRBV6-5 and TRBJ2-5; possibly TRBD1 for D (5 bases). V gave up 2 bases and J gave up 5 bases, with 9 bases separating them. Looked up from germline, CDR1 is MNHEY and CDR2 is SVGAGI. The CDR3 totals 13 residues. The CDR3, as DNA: TGTGCCAGCAGTTACAGGGGCGCGGAGACCCAGTACTTC. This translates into CASSYRGAETQYF.

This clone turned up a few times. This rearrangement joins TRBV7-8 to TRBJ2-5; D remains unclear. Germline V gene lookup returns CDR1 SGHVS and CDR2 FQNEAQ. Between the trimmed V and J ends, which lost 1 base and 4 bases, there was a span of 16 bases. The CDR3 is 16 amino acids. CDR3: CASSLDPGAGGETQYF. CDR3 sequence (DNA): TGTGCCAGCAGCTTAGATCCGGGCGCTGGCGGAGAGACCCAGTACTTC.

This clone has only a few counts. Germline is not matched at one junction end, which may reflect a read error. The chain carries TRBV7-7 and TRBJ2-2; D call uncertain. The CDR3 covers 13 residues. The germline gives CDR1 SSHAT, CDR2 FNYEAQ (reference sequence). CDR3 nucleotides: TGTGCTAGCAGCCCACAGACGATCGGGGAGCTGTTTTTT. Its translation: CASSPQTIGELFF.